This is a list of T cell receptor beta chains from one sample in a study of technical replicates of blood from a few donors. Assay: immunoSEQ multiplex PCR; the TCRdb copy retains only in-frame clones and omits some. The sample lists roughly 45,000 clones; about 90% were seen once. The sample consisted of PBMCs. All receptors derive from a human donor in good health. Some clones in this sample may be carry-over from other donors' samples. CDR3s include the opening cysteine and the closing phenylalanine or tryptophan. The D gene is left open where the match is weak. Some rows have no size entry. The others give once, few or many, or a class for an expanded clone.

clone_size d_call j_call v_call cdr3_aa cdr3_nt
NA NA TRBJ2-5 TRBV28 CASIGVSPRETQYF TGTGCCAGCATCGGGGTATCCCCTCGGGAGACCCAGTACTTC
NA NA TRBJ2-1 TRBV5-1 CASSLGGGYNEQFF TGCGCCAGCAGCTTAGGGGGGGGGTACAATGAGCAGTTCTTC
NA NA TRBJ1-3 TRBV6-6 CASSGGFSGNTIYF TGTGCCAGCTCCGGCGGATTCTCTGGAAACACCATATATTTT
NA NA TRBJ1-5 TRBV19 CASSAGTWQPQHF TGTGCCAGTAGTGCGGGTACCTGGCAGCCCCAGCATTTT
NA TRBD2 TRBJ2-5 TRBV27 CASSFLAGPQETQYF TGTGCCAGCAGTTTTCTAGCGGGGCCCCAAGAGACCCAGTACTTC
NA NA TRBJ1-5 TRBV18 CASSAKENQPQHF TGTGCCAGCTCAGCGAAGGAGAATCAGCCCCAGCATTTT
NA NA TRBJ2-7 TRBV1 CTSSQEGREMGYEQYF TGCACCAGCAGCCAAGAGGGGCGGGAGATGGGGTACGAGCAGTACTTC
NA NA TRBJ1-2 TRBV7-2 CASSLAGGYTF TGTGCCAGCAGCTTAGCCGGTGGCTACACCTTC
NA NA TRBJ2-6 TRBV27 CASSLAGAGANVLTF TGTGCCAGCAGTCTAGCAGGGGCAGGGGCCAACGTCCTGACTTTC
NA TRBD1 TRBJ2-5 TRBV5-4 CASSYLGQGGETQYF TGTGCCAGCAGTTACCTAGGACAGGGGGGAGAGACCCAGTACTTC
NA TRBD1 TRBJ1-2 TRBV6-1 CASSEAVTGGDGYTF TGTGCCAGCAGTGAAGCGGTGACAGGGGGAGATGGCTACACCTTC
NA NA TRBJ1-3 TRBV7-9 CASSGGGTISGNTIYF TGTGCCAGCAGCGGGGGGGGTACCATCTCTGGAAACACCATATATTTT
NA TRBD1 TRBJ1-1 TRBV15 CATSLGTGGNTEAFF TGTGCCACCAGTCTTGGGACAGGGGGCAACACTGAAGCTTTCTTT
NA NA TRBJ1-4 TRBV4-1 CASSELPSTNEKLFF TGCGCCAGCAGCGAGTTACCCTCAACTAATGAAAAACTGTTTTTT
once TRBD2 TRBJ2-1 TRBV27 CASSRTSGVRTYNEQFF TGTGCCAGCAGTAGGACTAGCGGAGTTAGAACCTACAATGAGCAGTTCTTC
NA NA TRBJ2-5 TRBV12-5 CASGVREETQYF TGTGCTAGTGGGGTGAGGGAGGAGACCCAGTACTTC
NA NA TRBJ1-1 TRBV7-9 CASSLVQNTEAFF TGTGCCAGCAGCTTAGTACAGAACACTGAAGCTTTCTTT
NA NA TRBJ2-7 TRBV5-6 CASSPGLITGEQYF TGTGCCAGCAGCCCGGGACTTATTACGGGGGAGCAGTACTTC
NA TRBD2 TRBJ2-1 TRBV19 CASSILADNNEQFF TGTGCCAGTAGTATACTAGCGGATAACAATGAGCAGTTCTTC
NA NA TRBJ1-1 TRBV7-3 CASRGGLNTEAFF TGTGCCAGTCGAGGGGGACTGAACACTGAAGCTTTCTTT
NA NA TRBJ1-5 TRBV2 CASSESTGKPRPHF TGTGCCAGCAGTGAATCAACAGGGAAGCCTCGCCCGCATTTT
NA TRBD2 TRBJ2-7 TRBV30 CAWSLAGGPYEQYF TGTGCCTGGTCACTAGCGGGAGGTCCCTACGAGCAGTACTTC
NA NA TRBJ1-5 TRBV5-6 CASSLAPGNSNQPQHF TGTGCCAGCAGCTTGGCCCCAGGGAATAGCAATCAGCCCCAGCATTTT
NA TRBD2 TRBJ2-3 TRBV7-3 CASSLNGGTVDTQYF TGTGCCAGCAGCTTAAACGGGGGGACCGTAGATACGCAGTATTTT
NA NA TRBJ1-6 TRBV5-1 CASSFNSLSPLHF TGCGCCAGCAGCTTCAACAGCCTGTCACCCCTCCACTTT
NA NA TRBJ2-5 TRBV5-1 CASSPRGLDGETQYF TGCGCCAGCAGCCCCCGCGGTCTCGATGGAGAGACCCAGTACTTC
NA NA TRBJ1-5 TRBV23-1 CASSQSISGVNNQPQHF TGCGCCAGCAGTCAATCGATCTCCGGGGTCAACAATCAGCCCCAGCATTTT
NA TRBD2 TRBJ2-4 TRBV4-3 CASSPGLAGGLTKNIQYF TGCGCCAGCAGCCCGGGACTAGCGGGGGGGCTCACCAAAAACATTCAGTACTTC
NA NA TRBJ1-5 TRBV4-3 CATLPAGINQPQHF TGCGCCACCCTCCCTGCGGGGATCAATCAGCCCCAGCATTTT
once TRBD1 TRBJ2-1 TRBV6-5 CASSYSPGQGGNEQFF TGTGCCAGCAGTTACTCCCCGGGACAGGGGGGCAATGAGCAGTTCTTC
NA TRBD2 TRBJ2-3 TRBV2 CANIAGGADTQYF TGTGCCAACATAGCGGGGGGGGCAGATACGCAGTATTTT
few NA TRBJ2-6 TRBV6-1 CASSVEGTGANVLTF TGTGCCAGCAGTGTGGAGGGTACTGGGGCCAACGTCCTGACTTTC
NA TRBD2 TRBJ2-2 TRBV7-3 CASSRSGTSVDGELFF TGTGCCAGCAGCCGATCCGGGACTAGCGTAGATGGGGAGCTGTTTTTT
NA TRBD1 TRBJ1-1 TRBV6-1 CASSEVRTGGGRAFF TGTGCCAGCAGTGAAGTGAGGACAGGGGGCGGAAGGGCTTTCTTT
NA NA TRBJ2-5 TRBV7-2 CASSLAGLTETQYF TGTGCCAGCAGCTTAGCTGGACTCACGGAGACCCAGTACTTC
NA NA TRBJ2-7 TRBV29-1 CSVRGISYEQYF TGCAGCGTTCGGGGAATCTCCTACGAGCAGTACTTC
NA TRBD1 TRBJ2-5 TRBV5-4 CASSFLTGTAQETQYF TGTGCCAGCAGCTTCTTAACCGGGACAGCTCAAGAGACCCAGTACTTC
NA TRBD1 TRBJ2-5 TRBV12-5 CASGWGDREETQYF TGTGCTAGTGGTTGGGGGGACAGGGAAGAGACCCAGTACTTC
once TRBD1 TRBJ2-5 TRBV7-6 CASSLTGVPQETQYF TGTGCCAGCAGCTTAACAGGGGTCCCCCAAGAGACCCAGTACTTC